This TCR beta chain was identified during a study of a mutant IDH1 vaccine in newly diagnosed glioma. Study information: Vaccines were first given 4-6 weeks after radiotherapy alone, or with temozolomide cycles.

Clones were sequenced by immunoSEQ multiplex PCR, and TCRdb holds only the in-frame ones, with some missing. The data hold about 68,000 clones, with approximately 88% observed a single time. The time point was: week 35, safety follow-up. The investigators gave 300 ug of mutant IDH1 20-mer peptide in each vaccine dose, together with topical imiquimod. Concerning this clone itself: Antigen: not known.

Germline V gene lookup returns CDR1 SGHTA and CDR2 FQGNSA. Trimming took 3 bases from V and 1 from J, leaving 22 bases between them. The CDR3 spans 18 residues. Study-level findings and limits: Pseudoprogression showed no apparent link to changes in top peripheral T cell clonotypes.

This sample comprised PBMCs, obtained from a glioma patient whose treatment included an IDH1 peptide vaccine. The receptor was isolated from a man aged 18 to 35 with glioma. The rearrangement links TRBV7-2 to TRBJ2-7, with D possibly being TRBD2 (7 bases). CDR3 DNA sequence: TGTGCCAGCAGCTTCTGGGGAGGGGGGCTAGCGGTTTCCTACGAGCAGTACTTC. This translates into CASSFWGGGLAVSYEQYF.